These 6 T cell receptor beta chains were sequenced from one sample in a study of graft-versus-host responses after intestinal transplantation. Assay: immunoSEQ multiplex PCR; the TCRdb copy retains only in-frame clones and omits some. The sample holds about 100,000 clones; roughly 90% are singletons and the top ten take roughly 0.97%. No antigen has been identified for these receptors. The sample in question was unstimulated CD4+ T cells sorted from spleen or lymph node cells, obtained before transplant. Receptors were obtained from a human donor who was the organ donor for an intestinal transplant.

V gene TRBV6-1 combines with J gene TRBJ2-3; 7 bases agree with TRBD1. With 4 bases clipped from V and 4 bases from J, the junction kept 8 bases outside the gene matches. The CDR3 is 15 amino acids. Germline-derived CDR1 and CDR2 are MNHNS and SASEGT. DNA of the CDR3: TGTGCCAGCAGTGGCCGGGACAGTCGGGCAGATACGCAGTATTTT. It is translated as CASSGRDSRADTQYF.

The chain carries TRBV5-1 and TRBJ1-4; the match to TRBD1 covers 7 bases. CDR3 length: 16 amino acids. V lost 4 bases, J lost 8 bases, and 14 bases stayed unmatched. Germline V gives CDR1 SGHRS, CDR2 YFSETQ. The CDR3 nucleotides are TGCGCCAGCAGCCCAGCGACAGGGCGATTGGGAGAAAAACTGTTTTTT. It codes for CASSPATGRLGEKLFF.

The chain uses TRBV19 and TRBJ2-7; D may correspond to TRBD1 or TRBD2 (7 bases each). CDR1 is LNHDA, CDR2 SQIVND, per germline (reference sequence). Deletions cut 7 bases from V and 2 bases from J, with 15 bases between. CDR3 length: 14 residues. The CDR3 loop is CASTPGGGPYEQYF. CDR3 coding DNA: TGTGCCAGTACCCCAGGGGGGGGCCCCTACGAGCAGTACTTC.

V is TRBV5-1 and J is TRBJ1-1; D is uncertain. Per germline, CDR1 SGHRS and CDR2 YFSETQ. V was pared by 4 bases and J by 0 bases, with 7 bases between. The CDR3 loop spans 13 amino acids. The CDR3: CASSPIMNTEAFF. The CDR3 DNA reads TGCGCCAGCAGCCCTATCATGAACACTGAAGCTTTCTTT.

This clone was recorded once. The chain employs TRBV19 and TRBJ1-1, with TRBD1 matching over 9 bases. The trim removed 2 bases at V and 0 bases at J, leaving 10 bases unmatched. CDR3 length equals 18 residues. Per the germline V gene, CDR1 is LNHDA and CDR2 is SQIVND (reference sequence). CDR3 amino acids: CASSIRSNRGRMNTEAFF. CDR3 nucleotide sequence: TGTGCCAGTAGTATAAGGTCTAACAGGGGGCGGATGAACACTGAAGCTTTCTTT.

The chain combines TRBV10-3 with TRBJ2-5; 9 bases line up with TRBD1. CDR3 length: 15 amino acids. Trimming took 0 bases from V and 4 from J; bases not matched to a gene: 3. Germline CDR1 ENHRY, CDR2 SYGVKD. The CDR3 sequence is CAISESRTGAETQYF. CDR3 nucleotides: TGTGCCATCAGTGAGTCCCGGACAGGGGCAGAGACCCAGTACTTC.